A single sample gave rise to the 3 T cell receptor beta chains below, sequenced in a study of blood T cell repertoires in COVID-19. The data were produced by immunoSEQ multiplex PCR, yet TCRdb's version contains in-frame clones alone and is incomplete. The sample carries 55,000 to 65,000 clones, 78% recorded once. Input material: peripheral blood. The receptors here all came from a human donor in a cohort sampled during active COVID-19.

The rearrangement links TRBV27 to TRBJ2-5; a possible D gene is TRBD1 (6 bases). This CDR3 contains 20 residues. V was trimmed by 3 bases and J by 2 bases, leaving 28 bases between them. Per germline, CDR1 MNHEY and CDR2 SMNVEV (reference sequence). The CDR3 protein is CASSFPTRGHEGRGQETQYF. The CDR3 region has the DNA TGTGCCAGCAGTTTCCCGACCCGGGGCCACGAGGGCAGGGGACAAGAGACCCAGTACTTC.

V gene TRBV4-2 combines with J gene TRBJ1-6; D uncertain. V was cut by 0 bases and J by 0 bases, with 12 bases left in between. This CDR3 is built from 18 residues. Germline V gene lookup returns CDR1 LGHNA and CDR2 YNFKEQ. The CDR3 DNA sequence: TGTGCCAGCAGCCAAGAGCCGCCTAGGAGCTCCTATAATTCACCCCTCCACTTT. Protein: CASSQEPPRSSYNSPLHF.

J is TRBJ1-6 and V is TRBV6-2 or TRBV6-3, with 7 nucleotides matching TRBD1. In germline, CDR1 is MNHEY, CDR2 SVGEGT. The CDR3 has 15 residues. Trimming removed 2 bases from V and 7 bases from J; junction bases left unmatched: 5. The CDR3 loop is CASSYESGGNSPLHF. CDR3 coding DNA: TGTGCCAGCAGTTACGAATCAGGGGGGAATTCACCCCTCCACTTT.